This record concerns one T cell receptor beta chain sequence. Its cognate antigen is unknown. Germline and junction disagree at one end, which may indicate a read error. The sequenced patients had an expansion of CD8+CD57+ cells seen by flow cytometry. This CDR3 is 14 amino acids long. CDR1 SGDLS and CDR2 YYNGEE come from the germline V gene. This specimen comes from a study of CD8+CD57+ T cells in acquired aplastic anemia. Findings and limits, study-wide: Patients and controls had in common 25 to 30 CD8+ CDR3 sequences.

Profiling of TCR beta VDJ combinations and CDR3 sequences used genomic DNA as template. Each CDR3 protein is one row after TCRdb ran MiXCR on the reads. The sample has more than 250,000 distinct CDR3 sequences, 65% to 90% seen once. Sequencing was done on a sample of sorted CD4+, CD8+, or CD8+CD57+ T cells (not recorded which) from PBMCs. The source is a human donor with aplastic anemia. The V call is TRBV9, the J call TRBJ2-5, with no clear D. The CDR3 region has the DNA TGTGCCACCAGCATAGGCAGCGAGCAAGAGACCCATGACTTC. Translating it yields CATSIGSEQETHDF.